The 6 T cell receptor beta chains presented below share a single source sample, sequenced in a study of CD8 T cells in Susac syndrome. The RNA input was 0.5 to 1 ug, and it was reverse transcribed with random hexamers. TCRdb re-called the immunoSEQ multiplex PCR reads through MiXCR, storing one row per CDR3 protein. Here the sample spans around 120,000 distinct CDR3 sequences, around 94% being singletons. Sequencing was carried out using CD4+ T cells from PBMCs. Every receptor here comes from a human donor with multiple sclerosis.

The CDR3 nucleotides are TGTGCCAGCAGCCCCCGATCTAGGACCGCGAAATGGTTGGAGACCCAGTACTTC. Its translation: CASSPRSRTAKWLETQYF. The chain is built from TRBV11-2 and TRBJ2-5; D not resolved. The CDR3 totals 18 residues. Trimming took 5 bases from V and 5 from J, leaving 27 bases between them. Germline V gives CDR1 SGHAT, CDR2 FQNNGV.

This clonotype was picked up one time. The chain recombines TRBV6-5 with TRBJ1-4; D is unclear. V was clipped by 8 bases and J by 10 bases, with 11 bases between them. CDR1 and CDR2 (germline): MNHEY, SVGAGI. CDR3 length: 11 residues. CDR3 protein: CASGLPRKLFF. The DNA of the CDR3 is TGTGCCAGCGGGCTTCCTAGAAAACTGTTTTTT.

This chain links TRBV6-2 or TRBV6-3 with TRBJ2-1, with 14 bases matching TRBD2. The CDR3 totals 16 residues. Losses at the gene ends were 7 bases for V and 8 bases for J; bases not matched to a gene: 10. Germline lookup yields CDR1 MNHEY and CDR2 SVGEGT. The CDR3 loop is CASNLPTSGGVYEQFF. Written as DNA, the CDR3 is TGTGCCAGCAACCTTCCGACTAGCGGGGGGGTATATGAGCAGTTCTTC.

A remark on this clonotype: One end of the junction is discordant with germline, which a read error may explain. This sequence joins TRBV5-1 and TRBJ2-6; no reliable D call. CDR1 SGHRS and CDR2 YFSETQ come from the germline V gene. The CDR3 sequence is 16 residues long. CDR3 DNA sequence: TGCGCCAGCAGATTGGGTATGGGCCCTGGGGCCAACGTCCTGACTTTC. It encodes CASRLGMGPGANVLTF.

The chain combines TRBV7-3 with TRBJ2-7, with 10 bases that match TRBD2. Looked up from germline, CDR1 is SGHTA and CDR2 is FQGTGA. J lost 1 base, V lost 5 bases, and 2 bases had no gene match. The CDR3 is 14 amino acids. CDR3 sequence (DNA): TGTGCCAGCAGCCCGGGACTAGCGTCCTACGAGCAGTACTTC. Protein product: CASSPGLASYEQYF.

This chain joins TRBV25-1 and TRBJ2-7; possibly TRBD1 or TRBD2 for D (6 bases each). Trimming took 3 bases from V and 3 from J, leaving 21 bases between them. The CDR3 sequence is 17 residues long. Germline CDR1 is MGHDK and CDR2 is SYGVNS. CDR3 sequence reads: CASSDEGRRGAVYEQYF. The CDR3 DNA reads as TGTGCCAGCAGTGATGAAGGGAGAAGGGGGGCGGTCTACGAGCAGTACTTC.